This entry lists 23 T cell receptor beta chains sequenced from one sample in a study of post-analysis software for immune sequencing data. Included in the TCR beta cDNA libraries were unique molecular identifiers. TCRdb called the PCR reads again in MiXCR, with one record for every CDR3 protein. Of approximately 440,000 distinct CDR3 sequences in the sample, 45% are singletons; the top ten hold 9% to 14%. The study, taken as a whole, reports: Patients had higher frequencies than controls of about 5 TRBV segments, including TRBV5-6, TRBV5-1 and TRBV20-1.

Their target antigens are unknown. The sequencing input was blood. Source of these receptors: a girl between 5 and 17 years old with multiple sclerosis.

V gene TRBV20-1 combines with J gene TRBJ2-7; 11 positions agree with TRBD1. CDR1 DFQATT and CDR2 SNEGSKA come from the germline V gene (reference sequence). The V segment lost 5 bases and the J segment 5 bases; nucleotides outside the gene matches: 8. The CDR3 consists of 14 residues. As DNA, the CDR3 is TGCAGTGCTCGATCTGGGACAGGGGGAAACGAGCAGTACTTC. Protein: CSARSGTGGNEQYF.

The rearrangement joins TRBV2 to TRBJ2-7; TRBD1 matches at 8 bases. Germline trimming cut 5 bases from V and 2 bases from J; bases unmatched to any gene: 5. This CDR3 region has 14 residues. Germline V gene sequence: CDR1 SNHLY, CDR2 FYNNEI. The CDR3 here is CASSSTGAAYEQYF. DNA for the CDR3: TGTGCCAGCAGTTCGACAGGGGCGGCCTACGAGCAGTACTTC.

The rearrangement joins TRBV7-2 to TRBJ2-7, with a weak D call TRBD2 (6 bases). CDR3 length: 14 amino acids. The V gene's germline CDR1 is SGHTA and CDR2 FQGNSA. The V gene lost 6 bases and the J gene lost 3 bases, with 15 bases spanning the gap. CDR3 bases: TGTGCCAGCAGTGAGGGACTTAAAATCTACGAGCAGTACTTC. As protein: CASSEGLKIYEQYF.

This clonotype was recorded a few times. V gene TRBV12-3 or TRBV12-4 combines with J gene TRBJ2-7; D is ambiguous. V was cut by 7 bases and J by 1 base, with 5 bases left in between. This CDR3 has 11 residues. CDR3 loop: CASTQSYEQYF. The CDR3 DNA is TGTGCCAGCACCCAATCCTACGAGCAGTACTTC.

This clonotype appeared a few times. The chain combines TRBV28 with TRBJ2-1; tentatively, D is TRBD2 (5 bases). Per the germline V gene, CDR1 is MDHEN and CDR2 is SYDVKM. V was cut by 6 bases and J by 5 bases, with 20 bases left in between. This CDR3 spans 16 amino acids. The CDR3 is CASRTRQFRMDNEQFF. DNA for the CDR3: TGTGCCAGCAGAACTAGGCAATTTCGGATGGACAATGAGCAGTTCTTC.

The chain is built from TRBV9 and TRBJ2-7; 7 positions match TRBD2. CDR1 is SGDLS and CDR2 is YYNGEE in the germline V gene. The J segment lost 7 bases and the V segment lost 0 bases, leaving 4 bases of the junction unmatched. CDR3 length: 13 amino acids. The CDR3 loop reads CASSVAGGWEQYF. The CDR3 DNA reads as TGTGCCAGCAGCGTAGCGGGAGGCTGGGAGCAGTACTTC. The full variable domain, its missing parts supplied by reference TRBV9 and TRBJ2-7, is DSGVTQTPKHLITATGQRVTLRCSPRSGDLSVYWYQQSLDQGLQFLIQYYNGEERAKGNILERFSAQQFPDLHSELNLSSLELGDSALYFCASSVAGGWEQYFGPGTRLTVT.

Turning to this clonotype: At one boundary the junction diverges from the germline segment, which might be a read error. The V gene is TRBV27, the J gene TRBJ1-6, with D hard to call. CDR1 MNHEY and CDR2 SMNVEV come from the germline V gene (reference sequence). The CDR3 has 14 residues. The CDR3 spells CASSLSEVNSPPHF. In DNA form, the CDR3 reads TGTGCCAGCAGTCTATCGGAGGTCAATTCACCCCCCCACTTT.

The table lists this clonotype with a few counts. The chain combines TRBV10-3 with TRBJ2-1, with 7 bases lining up with TRBD2. CDR3 length: 14 amino acids. J lost 6 bases, V lost 9 bases, and 11 bases had no gene match. Germline V lookup: CDR1 ENHRY, CDR2 SYGVKD. Here the CDR3 reads CAMTASGAPNEQFF. CDR3 nucleotides: TGTGCCATGACCGCTAGCGGAGCCCCCAATGAGCAGTTCTTC.

The chain joins TRBV11-2 to TRBJ2-1; the match to TRBD2 covers 11 bases. Looked up from germline, CDR1 is SGHAT and CDR2 is FQNNGV. Unmatched junction bases numbered 8, after V lost 5 bases and J lost 2 bases. The CDR3 sequence is 17 residues long. CDR3 amino acids: CASSQGLAEAPYNEQFF. CDR3 bases: TGTGCCAGCAGCCAGGGACTAGCGGAGGCACCCTACAATGAGCAGTTCTTC.

This clonotype was counted between two and nine times. The gene calls are TRBV6-6 and TRBJ1-4; D call uncertain. The germline V and J ends were trimmed by 4 bases and 3 bases, with 0 bases remaining between them. The CDR3 has 11 amino acids. CDR1 is MNHNY, CDR2 SVGAGI, per germline (reference sequence). CDR3 in amino acids: CASSSNEKLFF. In DNA form, the CDR3 reads TGTGCCAGCAGTTCTAATGAAAAACTGTTTTTT.

The V gene is TRBV5-6, the J gene TRBJ2-7; 13 nucleotides line up with TRBD2. CDR1 is SGHDT, CDR2 YYEEEE, per germline. The CDR3 loop spans 17 amino acids. V lost 4 bases, J lost 0 bases, and 7 bases stayed unmatched. The CDR3 here is CASSPRGTSGVSYEQYF. The CDR3 region has the DNA TGTGCCAGCAGCCCACGAGGGACTAGCGGGGTCTCCTACGAGCAGTACTTC.

In the case of this clonotype: Mismatch with germline at one junction end may stem from a read error. This chain connects TRBV27 to TRBJ2-7; TRBD2 matches at 10 bases. The CDR3 length is 16 residues. Germline CDR1 and CDR2: MNHEY and SMNVEV (reference sequence). The CDR3 spells CAGSTGLAVSSYEQYF. The CDR3 DNA reads TGTGCCGGCAGTACAGGACTAGCGGTAAGCTCCTACGAGCAGTACTTC.

This clonotype was observed a single time. V gene TRBV15 combines with J gene TRBJ2-7; 8 nucleotides agree with TRBD1. This CDR3 is built from 14 residues. Looked up from germline, CDR1 is LNHNV and CDR2 is YYDKDF (reference sequence). V shed 0 bases, J shed 2 bases, and the junction held 0 bases outside the gene matches. The CDR3 bases are TGTGCCACCAGCAGAGAGGGACAGGCCTACGAGCAGTACTTC. Protein product: CATSREGQAYEQYF.

V is TRBV4-1 and J is TRBJ2-1; D gene unclear. The CDR3 spans 16 residues. The V gene's germline CDR1 is MGHRA and CDR2 YSYEKL. V shed 0 bases and J shed 3 bases, with 12 bases lying between them. CDR3 residues: CASSQDQVVDYNEQFF. CDR3 sequence (DNA): TGCGCCAGCAGCCAAGATCAAGTGGTAGACTACAATGAGCAGTTCTTC.

The rearrangement uses TRBV4-1 and TRBJ2-5; 11 bases agree with TRBD1. After removal of 1 base from V and 4 bases from J, the junction contained 2 bases not matched to a gene. The germline V gene encodes CDR1 MGHRA and CDR2 YSYEKL. The CDR3 is made up of 15 amino acids. The CDR3 here is CASSQVDRGPETQYF. CDR3 nucleotide sequence: TGCGCCAGCAGCCAAGTGGACAGGGGGCCAGAGACCCAGTACTTC.

In this sample, this clonotype turned up once. This chain links TRBV28 with TRBJ2-1; 8 bases align to TRBD2. The trim removed 1 base at V and 9 bases at J, leaving 11 bases unmatched. CDR1 and CDR2 from the germline V gene are MDHEN and SYDVKM. The length of the CDR3 is 16 residues. The CDR3 nucleotides are TGTGCCAGCAGTTTATCGGGAGGGGCGGGAACAAGTGAGCAGTTCTTC. Amino acid sequence: CASSLSGGAGTSEQFF.

In its sample, this clonotype was seen a few times. The CDR3, as DNA: TGCAGTGCTAGGATCCTAGCGGGACTAGCGGGCGCCTTCCCCCAAGAGACCCAGTACTTC. Its translation: CSARILAGLAGAFPQETQYF. The chain recombines TRBV20-1 with TRBJ2-5; 12 nucleotides match TRBD2. CDR3 length: 20 amino acids. The junction had 18 bases not matched to a gene; V was cut back by 3 bases and J by 1 base. Germline V gene lookup returns CDR1 DFQATT and CDR2 SNEGSKA (reference sequence).

A few counts support this clonotype. The V and J genes are TRBV7-9 and TRBJ1-1; a possible D gene is TRBD1 (6 bases). Germline V gives CDR1 SEHNR, CDR2 FQNEAQ (reference sequence). Trimming stripped 3 bases from V and 7 bases from J, with 18 bases between. This CDR3 region has 15 residues. The CDR3 region has the DNA TGTGCCAGCAGCTTGGCAGGGGATACCCCCGATGAAGCTTTCTTT. Encoded protein: CASSLAGDTPDEAFF.

This clonotype was detected only a few times. This chain joins TRBV29-1 and TRBJ2-3; D may be TRBD1 (5 bases). CDR3 length: 13 amino acids. Germline CDR1 reads SQVTM; CDR2 reads ANQGSEA. V was trimmed by 6 bases and J by 2 bases, leaving 12 bases between them. The CDR3 region is CSVWGRITDTQYF. CDR3 sequence (DNA): TGCAGCGTATGGGGCAGGATCACAGATACGCAGTATTTT.

The chain carries TRBV2 and TRBJ2-1, with TRBD2 identical over 7 bases. The CDR3 totals 16 residues. Trimming at V came to 6 bases and at J to 8 bases, leaving 16 bases not matched to a gene. Per germline, CDR1 SNHLY and CDR2 FYNNEI. The DNA of the CDR3 is TGTGCCAGCAGCCAAGCACTAGCGCGCGATGGCGATGAGCAGTTCTTC. Its protein is CASSQALARDGDEQFF.

This clonotype was detected a few times. The rearrangement uses TRBV5-5 and TRBJ2-7; D possibly corresponds to TRBD2 (5 bases). This CDR3 is 16 amino acids long. V shed 1 base and J shed 2 bases, with 16 bases lying between them. Germline V gene sequence: CDR1 SGHKS, CDR2 YYEKEE (reference sequence). CDR3 sequence reads: CASSLLEERSTYEQYF. CDR3 bases: TGTGCCAGCAGCTTGTTGGAGGAACGGAGCACCTACGAGCAGTACTTC.

This clonotype was detected ten times or more. The chain carries TRBV7-2 and TRBJ2-7; 7 bases line up with TRBD2. CDR1 SGHTA and CDR2 FQGNSA come from the germline V gene. With V trimmed by 5 bases and J by 6 bases, 7 bases remained unmatched. This CDR3 is 13 amino acids long. CDR3 region: CASSTGRPGEQYF. The CDR3 DNA follows: TGTGCCAGCAGCACCGGGAGGCCGGGCGAGCAGTACTTC.

This rearrangement joins TRBV5-6 to TRBJ2-1; 8 bases align to TRBD2. The trim removed 4 bases at V and 5 bases at J, leaving 11 bases unmatched. CDR1 SGHDT and CDR2 YYEEEE come from the germline V gene. The CDR3 is 16 amino acids. CDR3 DNA sequence: TGTGCCAGCAGCCAGGGGAGCGGGAGTCTCCACAATGAGCAGTTCTTC. This sequence encodes CASSQGSGSLHNEQFF.